This T cell receptor beta chain was obtained from a study of CD8+ T cells in alopecia areata. Whole-study results and caveats: Lesional scalp displayed greater clonality than normal scalp, most notably in alopecia totalis/universalis.

RNA extraction was followed by reverse transcription into cDNA, which acted as the sequencing template. Here immunoSEQ multiplex PCR was the method, and the copy in TCRdb shows in-frame clones only, minus some. The top ten hold around 19% of the sample, which has approximately 29,000 clones, around three quarters seen once. Concerning this clone itself: As yet, its antigen is unknown.

The CDR3 is made up of 17 amino acids. The germline V gene encodes CDR1 MGHRA and CDR2 YSYEKL. Between the trimmed V and J ends, which lost 3 bases and 6 bases, there was a span of 21 bases. The chain is built from TRBV4-1 and TRBJ2-1, with D possibly TRBD2 on 6 matching bases. The sequencing input was NKG2D-low CD8+ T cells sorted from blood. The clonotype was recovered from a human donor with alopecia areata. The CDR3 DNA is TGCGCCAGCAGCCACCAACCGGGACTCCTTACTATCAATGAGCAGTTCTTC. It specifies CASSHQPGLLTINEQFF.